This TCR beta chain was documented in a study of blood T cells in healthy people across ages. The V end lost 6 bases, the J end lost 10 bases, and 16 bases lay between the germline ends. CDR3 length: 12 amino acids. Germline V gene lookup returns CDR1 DFQATT and CDR2 SNEGSKA (reference sequence). A second PCR, run for roughly 7 to 12 cycles, used a sample-barcoded 5' primer plus a J-beta primer mix. In TCRdb, the 5' RACE reads were re-called with MiXCR into one record per CDR3 protein. The sample has roughly 700,000 distinct CDR3 sequences; approximately 29% are singletons. The V gene is TRBV20-1, the J gene TRBJ2-1; D is uncertain. This TCR derives from a woman aged 80 or over in good health. Sequencing input: blood. The CDR3 nucleotides are TGCAGTGCACCGTCCGACTTCAGGGAGCAGTTCTTC. Encoded protein: CSAPSDFREQFF.